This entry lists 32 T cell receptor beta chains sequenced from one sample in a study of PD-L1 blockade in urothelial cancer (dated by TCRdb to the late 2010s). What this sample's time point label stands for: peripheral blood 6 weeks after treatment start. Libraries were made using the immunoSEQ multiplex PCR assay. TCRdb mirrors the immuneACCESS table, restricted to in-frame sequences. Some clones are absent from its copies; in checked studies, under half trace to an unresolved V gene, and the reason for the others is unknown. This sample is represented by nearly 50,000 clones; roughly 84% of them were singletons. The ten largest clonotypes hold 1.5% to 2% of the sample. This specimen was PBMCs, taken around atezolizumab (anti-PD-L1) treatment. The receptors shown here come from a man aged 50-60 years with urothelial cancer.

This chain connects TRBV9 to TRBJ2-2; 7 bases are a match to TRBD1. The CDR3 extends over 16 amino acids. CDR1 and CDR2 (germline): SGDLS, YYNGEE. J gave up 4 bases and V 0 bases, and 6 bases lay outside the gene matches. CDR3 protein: CASSVEWQGVTGELFF. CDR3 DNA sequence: TGTGCCAGCAGCGTAGAATGGCAGGGGGTCACCGGGGAGCTGTTTTTT. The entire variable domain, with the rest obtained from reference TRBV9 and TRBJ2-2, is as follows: DSGVTQTPKHLITATGQRVTLRCSPRSGDLSVYWYQQSLDQGLQFLIQYYNGEERAKGNILERFSAQQFPDLHSELNLSSLELGDSALYFCASSVEWQGVTGELFFGEGSRLTVL.

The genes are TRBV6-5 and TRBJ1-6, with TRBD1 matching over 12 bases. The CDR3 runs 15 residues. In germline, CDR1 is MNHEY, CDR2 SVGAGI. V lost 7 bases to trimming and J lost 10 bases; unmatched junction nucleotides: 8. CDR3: CASTAGTGGVSPLHF. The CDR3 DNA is TGTGCCAGCACCGCCGGGACAGGGGGCGTATCACCCCTCCACTTT.

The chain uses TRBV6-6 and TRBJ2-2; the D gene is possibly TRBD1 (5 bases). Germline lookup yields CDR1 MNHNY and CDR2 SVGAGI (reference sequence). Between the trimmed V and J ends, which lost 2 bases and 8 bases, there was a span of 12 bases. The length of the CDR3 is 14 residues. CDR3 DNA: TGTGCCAGCAGTTACCAGGGTCCGCCGGGGGAGCTGTTTTTT. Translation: CASSYQGPPGELFF.

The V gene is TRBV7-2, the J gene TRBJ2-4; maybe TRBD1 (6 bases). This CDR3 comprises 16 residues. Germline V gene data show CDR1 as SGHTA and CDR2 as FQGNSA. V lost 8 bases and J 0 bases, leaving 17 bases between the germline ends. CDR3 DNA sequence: TGTGCCAGCGTGGGAGAGGGGGTAGTAGCCAAAAACATTCAGTACTTC. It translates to CASVGEGVVAKNIQYF. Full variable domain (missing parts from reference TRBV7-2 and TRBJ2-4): GAGVSQSPSNKVTEKGKDVELRCDPISGHTALYWYRQSLGQGLEFLIYFQGNSAPDKSGLPSDRFSAERTGGSVSTLTIQRTQQEDSAVYLCASVGEGVVAKNIQYFGAGTRLSVL.

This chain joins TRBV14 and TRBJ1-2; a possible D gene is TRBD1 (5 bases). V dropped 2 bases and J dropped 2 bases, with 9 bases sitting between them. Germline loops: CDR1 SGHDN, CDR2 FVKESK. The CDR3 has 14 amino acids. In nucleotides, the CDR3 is TGTGCCAGCAGCCAACGGGGGACCAACTATGGCTACACCTTC. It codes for CASSQRGTNYGYTF.

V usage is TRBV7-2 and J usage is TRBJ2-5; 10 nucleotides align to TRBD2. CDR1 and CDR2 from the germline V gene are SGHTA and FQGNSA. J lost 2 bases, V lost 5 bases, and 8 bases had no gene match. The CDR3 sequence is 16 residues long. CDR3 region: CASSQPGLAVQETQYF. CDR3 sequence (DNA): TGTGCCAGCAGCCAGCCTGGACTAGCGGTACAAGAGACCCAGTACTTC.

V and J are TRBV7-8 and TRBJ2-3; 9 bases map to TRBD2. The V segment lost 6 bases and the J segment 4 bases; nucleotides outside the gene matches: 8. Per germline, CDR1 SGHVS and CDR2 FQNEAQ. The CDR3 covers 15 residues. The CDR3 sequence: CASRRRREGSDTQYF. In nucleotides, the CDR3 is TGTGCCAGCAGGCGGCGGCGGGAGGGGTCAGATACGCAGTATTTT.

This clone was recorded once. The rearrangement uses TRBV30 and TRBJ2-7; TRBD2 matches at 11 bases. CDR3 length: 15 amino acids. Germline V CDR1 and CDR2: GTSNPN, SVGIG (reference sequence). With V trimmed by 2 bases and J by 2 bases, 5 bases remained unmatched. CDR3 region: CAWSSLLAGAYEQYF. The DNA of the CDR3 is TGTGCCTGGAGTTCCCTACTAGCGGGAGCCTACGAGCAGTACTTC.

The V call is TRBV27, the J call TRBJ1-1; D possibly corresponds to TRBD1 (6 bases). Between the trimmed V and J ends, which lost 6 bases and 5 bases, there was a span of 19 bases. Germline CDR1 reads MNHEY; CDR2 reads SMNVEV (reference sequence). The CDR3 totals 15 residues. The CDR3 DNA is TGTGCCAGCAGGGACACAGGGCGGGGAGGGACTGAAGCTTTCTTT. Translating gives CASRDTGRGGTEAFF.

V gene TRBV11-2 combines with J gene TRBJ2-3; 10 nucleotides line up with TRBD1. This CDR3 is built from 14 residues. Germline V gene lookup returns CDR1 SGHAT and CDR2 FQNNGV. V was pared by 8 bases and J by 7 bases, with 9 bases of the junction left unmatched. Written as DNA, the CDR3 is TGTGCCAGCGGAACGGACAGGGGGACCCATACGCAGTATTTT. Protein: CASGTDRGTHTQYF.

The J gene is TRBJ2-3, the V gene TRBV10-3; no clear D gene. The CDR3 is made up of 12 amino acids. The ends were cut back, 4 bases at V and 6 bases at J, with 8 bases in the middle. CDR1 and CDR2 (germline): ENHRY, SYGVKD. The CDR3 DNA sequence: TGTGCCATCAGTGTGTCTTCGGATACGCAGTATTTT. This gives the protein CAISVSSDTQYF.

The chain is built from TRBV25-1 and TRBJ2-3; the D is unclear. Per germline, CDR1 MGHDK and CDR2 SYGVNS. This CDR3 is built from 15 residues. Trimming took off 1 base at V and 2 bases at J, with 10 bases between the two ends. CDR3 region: CASSEFGQATDTQYF. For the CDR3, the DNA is TGTGCCAGCAGTGAATTTGGTCAAGCCACAGATACGCAGTATTTT.

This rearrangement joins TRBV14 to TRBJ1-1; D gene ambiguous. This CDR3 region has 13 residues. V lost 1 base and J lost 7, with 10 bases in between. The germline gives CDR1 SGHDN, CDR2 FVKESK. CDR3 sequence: CASSQGHTREAFF. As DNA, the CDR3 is TGTGCCAGCAGCCAAGGACACACTCGTGAAGCTTTCTTT. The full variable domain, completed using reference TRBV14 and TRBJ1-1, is EAGVTQFPSHSVIEKGQTVTLRCDPISGHDNLYWYRRVMGKEIKFLLHFVKESKQDESGMPNNRFLAERTGGTYSTLKVQPAELEDSGVYFCASSQGHTREAFFGQGTRLTVV.

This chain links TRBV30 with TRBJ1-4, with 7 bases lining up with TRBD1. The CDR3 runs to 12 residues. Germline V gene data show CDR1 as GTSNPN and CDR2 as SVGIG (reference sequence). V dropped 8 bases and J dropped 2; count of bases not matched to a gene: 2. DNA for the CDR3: TGTGCCAGGGGACAGACTAATGAAAAACTGTTTTTT. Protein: CARGQTNEKLFF.

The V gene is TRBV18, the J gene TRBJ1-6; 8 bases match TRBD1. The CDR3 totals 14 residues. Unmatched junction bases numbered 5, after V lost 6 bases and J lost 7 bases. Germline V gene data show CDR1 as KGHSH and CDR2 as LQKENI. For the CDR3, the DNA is TGTGCCAGCTCTCCGGACAGGGCGAATTCACCCCTCCACTTT. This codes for CASSPDRANSPLHF.

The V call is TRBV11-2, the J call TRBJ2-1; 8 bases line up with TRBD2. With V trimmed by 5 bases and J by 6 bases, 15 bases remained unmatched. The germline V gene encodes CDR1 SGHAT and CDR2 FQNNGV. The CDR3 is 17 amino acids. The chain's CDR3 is CASSRTVGLGVVNEQFF. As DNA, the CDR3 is TGTGCCAGCAGCCGGACCGTGGGACTAGGTGTAGTCAATGAGCAGTTCTTC. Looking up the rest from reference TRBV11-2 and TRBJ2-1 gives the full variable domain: EAGVAQSPRYKIIEKRQSVAFWCNPISGHATLYWYQQILGQGPKLLIQFQNNGVVDDSQLPKDRFSAERLKGVDSTLKIQPAKLEDSAVYLCASSRTVGLGVVNEQFFGPGTRLTVL.

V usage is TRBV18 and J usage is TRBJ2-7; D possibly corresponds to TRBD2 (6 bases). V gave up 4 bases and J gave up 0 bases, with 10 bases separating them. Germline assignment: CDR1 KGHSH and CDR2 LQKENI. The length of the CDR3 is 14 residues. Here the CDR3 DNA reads TGTGCCAGCTCACTTAGCGGAATCTCCTACGAGCAGTACTTC. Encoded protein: CASSLSGISYEQYF.

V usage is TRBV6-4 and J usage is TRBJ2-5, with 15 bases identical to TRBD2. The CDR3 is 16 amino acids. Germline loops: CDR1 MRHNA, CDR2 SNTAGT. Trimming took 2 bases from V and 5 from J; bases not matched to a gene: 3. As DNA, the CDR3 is TGTGCCAGCAGTGACGGGACTAGCGGGGGGCCGGAGACCCAGTACTTC. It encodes CASSDGTSGGPETQYF.

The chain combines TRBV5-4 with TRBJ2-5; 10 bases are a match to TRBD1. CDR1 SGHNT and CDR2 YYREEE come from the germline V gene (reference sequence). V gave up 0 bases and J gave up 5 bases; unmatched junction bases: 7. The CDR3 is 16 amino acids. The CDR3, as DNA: TGTGCCAGCAGCTTGGGGGACAGGGGATGGGAGGAGACCCAGTACTTC. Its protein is CASSLGDRGWEETQYF.

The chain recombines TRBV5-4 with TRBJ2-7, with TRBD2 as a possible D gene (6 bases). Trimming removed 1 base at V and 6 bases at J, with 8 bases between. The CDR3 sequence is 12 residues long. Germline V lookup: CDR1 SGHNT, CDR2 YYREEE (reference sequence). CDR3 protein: CASSLFGGEQYF. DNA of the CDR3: TGTGCCAGCAGCTTGTTCGGGGGCGAGCAGTACTTC.

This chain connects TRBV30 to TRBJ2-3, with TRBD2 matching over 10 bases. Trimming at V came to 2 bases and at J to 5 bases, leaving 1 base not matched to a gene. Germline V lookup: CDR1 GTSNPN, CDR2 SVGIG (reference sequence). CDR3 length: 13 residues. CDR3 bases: TGTGCCTGGAGTAAGCGGGAGGGAGATACGCAGTATTTT. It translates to CAWSKREGDTQYF.

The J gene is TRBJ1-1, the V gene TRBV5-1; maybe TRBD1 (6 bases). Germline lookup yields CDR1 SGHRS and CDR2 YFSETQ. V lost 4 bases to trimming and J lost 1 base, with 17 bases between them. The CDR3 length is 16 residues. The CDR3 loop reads CASSVGSTGWNTEAFF. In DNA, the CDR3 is TGCGCCAGCAGCGTGGGTTCGACAGGTTGGAACACTGAAGCTTTCTTT.

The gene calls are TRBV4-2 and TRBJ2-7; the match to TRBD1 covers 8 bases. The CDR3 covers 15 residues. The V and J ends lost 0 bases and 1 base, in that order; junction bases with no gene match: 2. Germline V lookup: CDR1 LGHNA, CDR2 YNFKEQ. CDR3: CASSQDQGASYEQYF. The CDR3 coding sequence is TGTGCCAGCAGCCAAGACCAGGGGGCTTCCTACGAGCAGTACTTC.

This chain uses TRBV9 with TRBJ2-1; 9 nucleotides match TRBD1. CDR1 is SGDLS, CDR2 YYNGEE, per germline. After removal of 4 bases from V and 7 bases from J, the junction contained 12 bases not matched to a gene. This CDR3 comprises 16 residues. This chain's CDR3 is CASSPKAGTGSNEQFF. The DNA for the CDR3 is TGTGCCAGCAGCCCTAAAGCCGGGACAGGGAGTAATGAGCAGTTCTTC.

The CDR3 DNA reads TGTGCCAGCAGCTACGGTAGCGGCATAGATACGCAGTATTTT. As protein: CASSYGSGIDTQYF. V and J are TRBV5-6 and TRBJ2-3, with D perhaps TRBD2 (6 bases). The CDR3 totals 14 residues. Germline assignment: CDR1 SGHDT and CDR2 YYEEEE. Trimming pared 3 bases from V and 5 bases from J, leaving 13 bases between.

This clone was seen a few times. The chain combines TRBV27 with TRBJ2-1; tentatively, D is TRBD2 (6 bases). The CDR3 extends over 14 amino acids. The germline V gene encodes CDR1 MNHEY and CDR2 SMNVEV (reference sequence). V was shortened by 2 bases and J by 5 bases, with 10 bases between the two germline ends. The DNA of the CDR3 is TGTGCCAGCAGTTTAATAGGACTAAACAATGAGCAGTTCTTC. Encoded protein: CASSLIGLNNEQFF.

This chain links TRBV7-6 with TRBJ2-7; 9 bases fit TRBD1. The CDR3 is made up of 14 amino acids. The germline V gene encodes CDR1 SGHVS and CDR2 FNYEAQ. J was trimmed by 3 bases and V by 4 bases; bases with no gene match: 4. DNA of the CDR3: TGTGCCAGCAGCTCGGGACAGGGAAACTACGAGCAGTACTTC. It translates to CASSSGQGNYEQYF. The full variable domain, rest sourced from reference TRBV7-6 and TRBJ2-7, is GAGVSQSPRYKVTKRGQDVALRCDPISGHVSLYWYRQALGQGPEFLTYFNYEAQQDKSGLPNDRFSAERPEGSISTLTIQRTEQRDSAMYRCASSSGQGNYEQYFGPGTRLTVT.

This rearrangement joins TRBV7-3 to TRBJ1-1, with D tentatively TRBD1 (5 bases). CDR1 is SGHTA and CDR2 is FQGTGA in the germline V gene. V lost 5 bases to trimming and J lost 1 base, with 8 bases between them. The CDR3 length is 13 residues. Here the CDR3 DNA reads TGTGCCAGCAGCCGAGGACAGAACACTGAAGCTTTCTTT. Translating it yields CASSRGQNTEAFF.

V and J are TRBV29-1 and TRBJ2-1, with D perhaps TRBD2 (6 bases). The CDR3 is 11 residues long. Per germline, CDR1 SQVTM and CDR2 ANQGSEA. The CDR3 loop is CIGLFYNEQFF. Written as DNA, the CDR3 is TGCATTGGACTATTCTACAATGAGCAGTTCTTC.

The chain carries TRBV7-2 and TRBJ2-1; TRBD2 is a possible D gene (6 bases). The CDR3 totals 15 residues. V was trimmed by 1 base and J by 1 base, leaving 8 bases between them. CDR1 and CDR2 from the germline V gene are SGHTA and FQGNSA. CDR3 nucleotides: TGTGCCAGCAGCTTAGGGGCGGGGTCCTACAATGAGCAGTTCTTC. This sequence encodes CASSLGAGSYNEQFF.

CDR3 coding DNA: TGTGCCAGCAGCGTTTCACAGGGAAACCTTAATTCACCCCTCCACTTT. Protein: CASSVSQGNLNSPLHF. The chain is built from TRBV9 and TRBJ1-6; D is perhaps TRBD1 (6 bases). This CDR3 has 16 amino acids. V dropped 2 bases and J dropped 6 bases, with 15 bases sitting between them. Germline values: CDR1 SGDLS, CDR2 YYNGEE.

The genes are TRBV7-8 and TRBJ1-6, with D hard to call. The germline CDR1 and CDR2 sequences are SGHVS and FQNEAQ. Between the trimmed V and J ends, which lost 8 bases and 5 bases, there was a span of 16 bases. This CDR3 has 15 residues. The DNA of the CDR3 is TGTGCCAGCTGTGCCCGGACGGGGAATAATTCACCCCTCCACTTT. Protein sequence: CASCARTGNNSPLHF.